This record covers a single TCR beta chain. Its antigen is still unknown. The CDR3 is 15 amino acids. Germline trimming cut 7 bases from V and 7 bases from J; bases unmatched to any gene: 9. Germline lookup yields CDR1 SGHAT and CDR2 FQNNGV. The data were produced by immunoSEQ multiplex PCR, yet TCRdb's version contains in-frame clones alone and is incomplete. Altogether 850,000 to 1,100,000 clones are present, 70% to 85% being singletons, with the ten largest covering roughly 0.82%. This sample was taken from a study of shared clonotypes between healthy human individuals. General study findings and limits: Memory subsets generally showed smaller estimated richness than naive subsets did.

The sample comprised memory CD4+ T cells from PBMCs. The subset denotes: CD45RA-negative fraction. The origin of this receptor is a man aged 18 to 30 in good health. Some clones in this sample may be carry-over from other donors' samples. J is TRBJ2-1 and V is TRBV11-2, with TRBD1 matching 11 bases. DNA of the CDR3: TGTGCCAGCAACCTCGGGACAGGGGGTCTGAATGAGCAGTTCTTC. Protein sequence: CASNLGTGGLNEQFF.